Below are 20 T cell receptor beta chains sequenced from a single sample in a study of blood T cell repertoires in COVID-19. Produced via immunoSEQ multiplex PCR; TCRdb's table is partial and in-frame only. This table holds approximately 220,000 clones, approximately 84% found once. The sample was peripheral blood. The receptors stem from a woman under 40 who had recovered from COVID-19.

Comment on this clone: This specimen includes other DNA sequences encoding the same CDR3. CDR3 in DNA: TGCGCCAGCAGCTTGGGGGGCCGCACTGAAGCTTTCTTT. Translated, it gives CASSLGGRTEAFF. The V gene is TRBV5-1, the J gene TRBJ1-1, with D maybe TRBD1 (5 bases). The CDR3 extends over 13 amino acids. V was clipped by 0 bases and J by 4 bases, with 7 bases between them. The germline gives CDR1 SGHRS, CDR2 YFSETQ.

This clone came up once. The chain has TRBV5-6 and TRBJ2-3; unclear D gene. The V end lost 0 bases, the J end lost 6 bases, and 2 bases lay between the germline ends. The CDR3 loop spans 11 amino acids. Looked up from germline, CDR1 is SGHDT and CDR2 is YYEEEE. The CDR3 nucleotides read TGTGCCAGCAGCTTGGCGGATACGCAGTATTTT. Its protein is CASSLADTQYF.

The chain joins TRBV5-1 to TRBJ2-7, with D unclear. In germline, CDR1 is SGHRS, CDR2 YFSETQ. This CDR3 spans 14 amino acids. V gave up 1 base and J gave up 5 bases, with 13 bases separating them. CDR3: CASSLSPRVHEQYF. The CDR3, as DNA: TGCGCCAGCAGCTTGTCCCCACGGGTCCACGAGCAGTACTTC.

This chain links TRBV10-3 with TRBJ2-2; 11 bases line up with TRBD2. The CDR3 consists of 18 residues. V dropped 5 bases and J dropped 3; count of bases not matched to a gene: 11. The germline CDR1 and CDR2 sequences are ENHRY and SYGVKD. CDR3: CAISLSLAGLADTGELFF. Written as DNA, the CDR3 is TGTGCCATCAGTCTATCATTGGCGGGACTAGCGGACACCGGGGAGCTGTTTTTT.

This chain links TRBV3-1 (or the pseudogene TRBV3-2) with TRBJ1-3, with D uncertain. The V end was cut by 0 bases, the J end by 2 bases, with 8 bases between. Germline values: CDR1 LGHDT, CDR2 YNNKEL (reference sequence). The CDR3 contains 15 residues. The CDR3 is CASSQDPTTGNTIYF. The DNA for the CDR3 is TGTGCCAGCAGCCAAGACCCTACCACTGGAAACACCATATATTTT.

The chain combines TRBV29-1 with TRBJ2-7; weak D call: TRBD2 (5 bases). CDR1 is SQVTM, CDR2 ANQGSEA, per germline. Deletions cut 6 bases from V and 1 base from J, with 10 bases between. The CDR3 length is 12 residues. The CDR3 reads CSVEAGSYEQYF. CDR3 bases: TGCAGCGTGGAGGCAGGTTCCTACGAGCAGTACTTC.

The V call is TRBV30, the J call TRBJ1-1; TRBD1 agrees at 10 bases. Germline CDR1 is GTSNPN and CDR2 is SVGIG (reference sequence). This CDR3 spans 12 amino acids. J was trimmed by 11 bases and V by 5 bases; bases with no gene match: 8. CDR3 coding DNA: TGTGCCTGGCAGGGACAGGGGATAGGGGCTTTCTTT. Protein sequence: CAWQGQGIGAFF.

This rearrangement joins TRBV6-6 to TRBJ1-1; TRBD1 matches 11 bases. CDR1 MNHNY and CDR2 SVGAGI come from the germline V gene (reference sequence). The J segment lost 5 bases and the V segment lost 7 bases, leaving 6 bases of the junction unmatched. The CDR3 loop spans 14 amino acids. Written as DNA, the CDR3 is TGTGCCAGCACCGACGGACAGGGGGCAACTGAAGCTTTCTTT. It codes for CASTDGQGATEAFF.

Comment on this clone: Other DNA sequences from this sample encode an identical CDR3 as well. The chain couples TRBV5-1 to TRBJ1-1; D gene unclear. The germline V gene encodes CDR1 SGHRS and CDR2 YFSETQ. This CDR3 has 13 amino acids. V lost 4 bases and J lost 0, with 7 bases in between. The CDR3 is CASSGGMNTEAFF. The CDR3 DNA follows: TGCGCCAGCAGCGGAGGGATGAACACTGAAGCTTTCTTT.

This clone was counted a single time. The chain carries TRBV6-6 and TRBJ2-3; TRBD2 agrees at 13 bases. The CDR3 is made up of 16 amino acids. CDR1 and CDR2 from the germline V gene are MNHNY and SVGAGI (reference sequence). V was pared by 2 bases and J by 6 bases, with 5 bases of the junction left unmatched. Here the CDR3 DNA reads TGTGCCAGCAGTTACCGGACTAGCGGGAGAGGTGATACGCAGTATTTT. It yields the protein CASSYRTSGRGDTQYF.

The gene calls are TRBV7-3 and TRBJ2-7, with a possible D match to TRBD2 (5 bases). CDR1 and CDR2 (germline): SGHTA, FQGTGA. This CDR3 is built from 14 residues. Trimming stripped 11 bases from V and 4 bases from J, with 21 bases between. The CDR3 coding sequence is TGTGCCGGCAAACCCAGGCCCGGGGTGTACGAGCAGTACTTC. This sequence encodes CAGKPRPGVYEQYF.

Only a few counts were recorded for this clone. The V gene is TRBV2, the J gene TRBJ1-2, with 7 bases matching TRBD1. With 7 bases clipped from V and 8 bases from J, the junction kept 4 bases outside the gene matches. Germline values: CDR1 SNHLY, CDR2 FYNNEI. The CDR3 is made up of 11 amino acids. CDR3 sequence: CASMMTGGYTF. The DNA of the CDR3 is TGTGCCAGCATGATGACAGGGGGCTACACCTTC. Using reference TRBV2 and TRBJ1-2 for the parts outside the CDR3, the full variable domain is EPEVTQTPSHQVTQMGQEVILRCVPISNHLYFYWYRQILGQKVEFLVSFYNNEISEKSEIFDDQFSVERPDGSNFTLKIRSTKLEDSAMYFCASMMTGGYTFGSGTRLTVV.

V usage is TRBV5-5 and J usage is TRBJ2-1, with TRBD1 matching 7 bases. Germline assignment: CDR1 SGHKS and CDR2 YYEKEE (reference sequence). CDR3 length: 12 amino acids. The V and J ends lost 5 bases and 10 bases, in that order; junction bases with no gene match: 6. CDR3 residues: CASRTGVREQFF. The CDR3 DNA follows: TGTGCCAGCAGAACAGGGGTGAGAGAGCAGTTCTTC.

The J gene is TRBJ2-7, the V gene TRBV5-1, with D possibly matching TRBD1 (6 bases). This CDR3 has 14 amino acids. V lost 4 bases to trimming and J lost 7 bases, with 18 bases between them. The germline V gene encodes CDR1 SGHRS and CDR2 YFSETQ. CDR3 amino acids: CASSDPGQQFEQYF. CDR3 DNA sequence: TGCGCCAGCAGCGACCCGGGACAACAGTTTGAGCAGTACTTC.

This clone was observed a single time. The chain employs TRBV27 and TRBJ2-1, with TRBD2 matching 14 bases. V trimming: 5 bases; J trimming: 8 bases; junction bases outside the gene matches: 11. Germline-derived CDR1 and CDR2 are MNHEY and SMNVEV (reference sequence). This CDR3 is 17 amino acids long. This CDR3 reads CASSPLGTSGSTDEQFF. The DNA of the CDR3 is TGTGCCAGCAGTCCCCTCGGGACTAGCGGGAGTACCGATGAGCAGTTCTTC.

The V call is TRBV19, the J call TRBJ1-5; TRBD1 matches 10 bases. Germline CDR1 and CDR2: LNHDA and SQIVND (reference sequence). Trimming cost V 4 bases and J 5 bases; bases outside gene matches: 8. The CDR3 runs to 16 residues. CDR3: CASSRRDRGHDQPQHF. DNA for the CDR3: TGTGCCAGTAGTAGGCGAGACAGGGGGCATGATCAGCCCCAGCATTTT.

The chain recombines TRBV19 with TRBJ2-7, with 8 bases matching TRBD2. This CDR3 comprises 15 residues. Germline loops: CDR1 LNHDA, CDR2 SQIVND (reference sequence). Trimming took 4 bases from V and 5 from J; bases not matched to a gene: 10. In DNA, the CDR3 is TGTGCCAGTAGTAACGGGATTAGCGGGATCGACGAGCAGTACTTC. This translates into CASSNGISGIDEQYF.

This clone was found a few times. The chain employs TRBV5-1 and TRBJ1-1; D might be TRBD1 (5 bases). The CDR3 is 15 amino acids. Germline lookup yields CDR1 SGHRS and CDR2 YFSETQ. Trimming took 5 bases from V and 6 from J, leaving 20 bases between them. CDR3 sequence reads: CASREIGTPDAEAFF. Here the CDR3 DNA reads TGCGCCAGCAGGGAAATAGGGACTCCTGACGCTGAAGCTTTCTTT. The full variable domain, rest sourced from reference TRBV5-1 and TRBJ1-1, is KAGVTQTPRYLIKTRGQQVTLSCSPISGHRSVSWYQQTPGQGLQFLFEYFSETQRNKGNFPGRFSGRQFSNSRSEMNVSTLELGDSALYLCASREIGTPDAEAFFGQGTRLTVV.

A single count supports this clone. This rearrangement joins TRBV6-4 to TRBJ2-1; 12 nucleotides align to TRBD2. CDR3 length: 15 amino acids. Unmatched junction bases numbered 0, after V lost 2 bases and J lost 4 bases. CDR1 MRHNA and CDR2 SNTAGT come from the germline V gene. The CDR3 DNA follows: TGTGCCAGCAGTGACGGGACTAGCGGGTACAATGAGCAGTTCTTC. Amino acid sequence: CASSDGTSGYNEQFF.

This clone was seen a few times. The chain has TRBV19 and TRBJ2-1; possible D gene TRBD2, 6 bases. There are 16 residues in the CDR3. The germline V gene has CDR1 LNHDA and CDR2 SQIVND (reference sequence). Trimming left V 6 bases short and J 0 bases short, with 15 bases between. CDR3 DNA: TGTGCCAGTAGGACCCTAGCGCAGAGCTCCTACAATGAGCAGTTCTTC. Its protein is CASRTLAQSSYNEQFF.